A single sample gave rise to the 18 T cell receptor beta chains below, sequenced in a study of shared clonotypes between healthy human individuals. Produced via immunoSEQ multiplex PCR; TCRdb's table is partial and in-frame only. This sample has about half a million clones; about 78% occur once, and the top ten carry more than 10%. Material: PBMCs. The receptors were sampled from a middle-aged woman in good health. Some clones in this sample may be carry-over from other donors' samples.

This clone appeared once. The V and J genes are TRBV5-8 and TRBJ1-6, with 8 bases fitting TRBD1. The germline CDR1 and CDR2 sequences are SGHTS and YDEGEE. The CDR3 runs to 19 residues. With V trimmed by 4 bases and J by 8 bases, 20 bases remained unmatched. The CDR3 sequence: CASSLGRGIRTGSYSPLHF. CDR3 bases: TGTGCCAGCAGCCTGGGGCGGGGAATTCGGACAGGGTCCTATTCACCCCTCCACTTT.

The chain couples TRBV7-9 to TRBJ2-7, with D perhaps being TRBD1 or TRBD2 (5 bases each). This CDR3 is 15 amino acids long. CDR1 and CDR2 (germline): SEHNR, FQNEAQ (reference sequence). Trimming cost V 1 base and J 2 bases, with 12 bases left between them. The CDR3 loop reads CASSLGLGTPYEQYF. CDR3 bases: TGTGCCAGCAGCTTAGGGCTCGGGACCCCCTACGAGCAGTACTTC.

The chain couples TRBV27 to TRBJ2-1; no reliable D call. This CDR3 region has 15 residues. Per the germline V gene, CDR1 is MNHEY and CDR2 is SMNVEV (reference sequence). V dropped 3 bases and J dropped 4 bases, with 13 bases sitting between them. The CDR3 coding sequence is TGTGCCAGCAGTTTTGATATTCGTGGGTACAATGAGCAGTTCTTC. Protein product: CASSFDIRGYNEQFF.

This clone was seen only a few times. At one end the junction does not follow the germline gene, possibly because of a read error. The genes are TRBV6-4 and TRBJ1-2; D gene ambiguous. The CDR3 length is 13 residues. Per germline, CDR1 MRHNA and CDR2 SNTAGT. The CDR3 bases are TGTGCCAGCAGTGACGTAGGCCCCCTGAAACTTTTCTTC. Protein sequence: CASSDVGPLKLFF.

The rearrangement joins TRBV21-1 to TRBJ1-4. TRBV21-1 is a listed pseudogene. CDR3 size: 17 residues. CDR3 DNA sequence: TGTGCCAGCAGAATCACCGGGATGCACCGCTTGGAAGAAAAACTGTTTTTT. This encodes CASRITGMHRLEEKLFF.

The gene calls are TRBV10-2 and TRBJ2-7; 14 nucleotides agree with TRBD2. V was pared by 2 bases and J by 5 bases, with 2 bases of the junction left unmatched. Germline-derived CDR1 and CDR2 are WSHSY and SAAADI. The CDR3 spans 15 residues. The CDR3 loop reads CASSEPGLAGDEQYF. Written as DNA, the CDR3 is TGCGCCAGCAGTGAGCCGGGACTAGCGGGAGACGAGCAGTACTTC.

This chain joins TRBV21-1 and TRBJ2-7; whether TRBD1, the table's D call, matches the DNA was not checked. TRBV21-1 constitutes a pseudogene. The CDR3 is made up of 18 amino acids. The CDR3 is CASSETGTGVIHSYEQYF. The DNA for the CDR3 is TGTGCCAGCAGCGAAACCGGGACAGGGGTGATTCATTCCTACGAGCAGTACTTC.

The chain uses TRBV9 and TRBJ1-4, with 10 bases lining up with TRBD1. Germline V lookup: CDR1 SGDLS, CDR2 YYNGEE. Trimming took 8 bases from V and 7 from J; bases not matched to a gene: 14. The CDR3 extends over 16 amino acids. As DNA, the CDR3 is TGTGCCAGACCTTCCCCGGGACAGGGGTTGTTTGAAAAACTGTTTTTT. As protein: CARPSPGQGLFEKLFF.

The J gene is TRBJ1-1, the V gene TRBV21-1; the table's D call, TRBD1, was not checked against the DNA. TRBV21-1 has pseudogene status. CDR3 length equals 17 residues. The CDR3 loop reads CASSKVLRQGMDTEAFF. The DNA for the CDR3 is TGTGCCAGCAGCAAAGTGTTACGACAGGGGATGGACACTGAAGCTTTCTTT.

The chain recombines TRBV30 with TRBJ2-7; D might be TRBD1 or TRBD2, each matching 5 bases. The germline V gene has CDR1 GTSNPN and CDR2 SVGIG (reference sequence). With 4 bases removed from V and 3 bases from J, the gap between germline ends came to 10 bases. The CDR3 has 12 amino acids. The CDR3 protein is CAWMGEFYEQYF. The DNA of the CDR3 is TGTGCCTGGATGGGGGAATTCTACGAGCAGTACTTC.

The rearrangement uses TRBV19 and TRBJ1-3, with 12 bases fitting TRBD1. The germline gives CDR1 LNHDA, CDR2 SQIVND (reference sequence). The J segment lost 9 bases and the V segment lost 3 bases, leaving 9 bases of the junction unmatched. CDR3 length: 16 residues. The CDR3 sequence is CASSMRAGQGAGTIYF. The CDR3 bases are TGTGCCAGTAGTATGAGAGCGGGACAGGGGGCTGGCACCATATATTTT.

J is TRBJ1-4 and V is TRBV9; no reliable D call. Germline CDR1 SGDLS, CDR2 YYNGEE. The V end was cut by 0 bases, the J end by 7 bases, with 13 bases between. The CDR3 extends over 15 amino acids. The CDR3 sequence: CASSVGGGSGEKLFF. CDR3 nucleotide sequence: TGTGCCAGCAGCGTAGGAGGTGGTTCGGGTGAAAAACTGTTTTTT.

Regarding this clone: A clone one base away is much larger, so this may be a read error. V is TRBV14 and J is TRBJ1-1; no clear D. This CDR3 spans 13 amino acids. The V end was cut by 8 bases, the J end by 1 base, with 11 bases between. CDR1 and CDR2 from the germline V gene are SGHDN and FVKESK. This CDR3 reads CASSGRANTEAFF. The CDR3 DNA is TGTGCCAGCTCCGGACGGGCGAACACTGAAGCTTTCTTT.

The rearrangement links TRBV5-1 to TRBJ2-1, with TRBD1 identical over 8 bases. The junction had 7 bases not matched to a gene; V was cut back by 6 bases and J by 2 bases. Germline assignment: CDR1 SGHRS and CDR2 YFSETQ. There are 15 residues in the CDR3. In DNA form, the CDR3 reads TGCGCCAGCAATGCAGGGGGCCTTCCCTACAATGAGCAGTTCTTC. The encoded protein is CASNAGGLPYNEQFF. The whole variable domain, remainder taken from reference TRBV5-1 and TRBJ2-1, is KAGVTQTPRYLIKTRGQQVTLSCSPISGHRSVSWYQQTPGQGLQFLFEYFSETQRNKGNFPGRFSGRQFSNSRSEMNVSTLELGDSALYLCASNAGGLPYNEQFFGPGTRLTVL.

This clone was detected only a few times. The junction does not match germline at one end; this may be a read error. The chain combines TRBV7-2 with TRBJ2-7; D remains unclear. The germline CDR1 and CDR2 sequences are SGHTA and FQGNSA. The CDR3 contains 11 residues. This CDR3 is CASSTGPQSVF. The CDR3, as DNA: TGTGCCAGCAGCACCGGTCCCCAATCGGTCTTC.

The chain carries TRBV20-1 and TRBJ2-1; D gene ambiguous. Per the germline V gene, CDR1 is DFQATT and CDR2 is SNEGSKA (reference sequence). V lost 3 bases, J lost 6 bases, and 6 bases lay in between. This CDR3 comprises 11 residues. The CDR3 DNA sequence: TGCAGTGCTAGGAATTCCAATGAGCAGTTCTTC. Amino acid sequence: CSARNSNEQFF.

The chain links TRBV7-3 to TRBJ2-4; D not resolved. V lost 2 bases, J lost 8 bases, and 10 bases lay in between. Germline values: CDR1 SGHTA, CDR2 FQGTGA. The CDR3 totals 13 residues. CDR3 DNA sequence: TGTGCCAGCAGCTTAGGTCAACAAGACATTCAGTACTTC. It encodes CASSLGQQDIQYF.

The CDR3 sequence is CASSSFGGGNREQYF. CDR3 coding DNA: TGTGCCAGCTCATCCTTTGGCGGCGGGAATCGGGAGCAGTACTTC. The rearrangement uses TRBV18 and TRBJ2-7, with TRBD2 as a possible D gene (6 bases). CDR3 length equals 15 residues. V gave up 5 bases and J gave up 7 bases, with 21 bases separating them. The germline CDR1 and CDR2 sequences are KGHSH and LQKENI.